A selection of T cell receptor beta chains follows, all from one sample in a study of neurological immune-mediated disorders. From the 5' RACE reads, TCRdb called clonotypes with MiXCR, one entry per CDR3 protein. The sample shows some 35,000 distinct CDR3 sequences, approximately 10% of them seen only once. Sample: CD4+ T cells from blood. These receptors all come from a woman in her thirties with HTLV-1-associated myelopathy (HAM/TSP). The CDR3 runs from the conserved cysteine through the conserved F or W. The order of the fields is D gene, J gene, clone size, V gene, CDR3 DNA, CDR3 protein. D genes are given only for firm matches. The size entry is marked missing in some rows and otherwise reads once, few, many or a size class.

d_call: NA
j_call: TRBJ2-1
clone_size: many
v_call: TRBV10-3
cdr3_nt: TGTGCCATCAGTGAGCAGGGCTTGGGATACAATGAGCAGTTCTTC
cdr3_aa: CAISEQGLGYNEQFF

d_call: TRBD1
j_call: TRBJ1-2
clone_size: many
v_call: TRBV29-1
cdr3_nt: TGCAGCGTTCGACAGGGGAACTATGGCTACACCTTC
cdr3_aa: CSVRQGNYGYTF

d_call: NA
j_call: TRBJ1-2
clone_size: NA
v_call: TRBV6-9
cdr3_nt: TGTGCCAGCAGCCACCGCCCCTCCTATGGCTACAACTTC
cdr3_aa: CASSHRPSYGYNF

d_call: NA
j_call: TRBJ1-5
clone_size: many
v_call: TRBV7-2
cdr3_nt: TGTGCCAGCAGCTTAACCAATCAGCCCCAGCATTTT
cdr3_aa: CASSLTNQPQHF

d_call: NA
j_call: TRBJ1-1
clone_size: few
v_call: TRBV7-9
cdr3_nt: TGTGCCAGCAGCTTAGGTCGGGATAACACTGAAGCTTTCTTT
cdr3_aa: CASSLGRDNTEAFF

d_call: NA
j_call: TRBJ2-3
clone_size: many
v_call: TRBV4-2
cdr3_nt: TGTGCCAGCAGCCAAGGAGGAGGGGCAGATACGCAGTATTTT
cdr3_aa: CASSQGGGADTQYF

d_call: NA
j_call: TRBJ1-2
clone_size: many
v_call: TRBV5-1
cdr3_nt: TGCGCCAGCAGCTTGAGGAGTGATCGGGCCCATGGCTACACCTTC
cdr3_aa: CASSLRSDRAHGYTF

d_call: TRBD1
j_call: TRBJ1-3
clone_size: many
v_call: TRBV20-1
cdr3_nt: TGCAGTGCCACATCACAGGGGGCGCGTGGAAACACCATATATTTT
cdr3_aa: CSATSQGARGNTIYF

d_call: NA
j_call: TRBJ2-7
clone_size: many
v_call: TRBV27
cdr3_nt: TGTGCCAGCAGAGGACTGAACAGGGGAGGGGAGCAGTACTTC
cdr3_aa: CASRGLNRGGEQYF

d_call: NA
j_call: TRBJ1-1
clone_size: many
v_call: TRBV2
cdr3_nt: TGTGCCAGCAGTGAATGGCCGAACACTGAAGCTTTCTTT
cdr3_aa: CASSEWPNTEAFF

d_call: NA
j_call: TRBJ1-6
clone_size: many
v_call: TRBV6-1
cdr3_nt: TGTGCCAGGGCGACAGTACCCCTCCACTTT
cdr3_aa: CARATVPLHF

d_call: NA
j_call: TRBJ1-1
clone_size: many
v_call: TRBV5-1
cdr3_nt: TGCGCCAGCAGCTTGTCTTCAGAGAGGGCTTTCTTT
cdr3_aa: CASSLSSERAFF

d_call: NA
j_call: TRBJ1-1
clone_size: NA
v_call: TRBV19
cdr3_nt: TGTGCCAGTAGAACAAGGAATGAAGCTTTCTTT
cdr3_aa: CASRTRNEAFF

d_call: TRBD1
j_call: TRBJ1-1
clone_size: many
v_call: TRBV12-3/TRBV12-4
cdr3_nt: TGTGCCAGCAGTTCCCAGGGACAGCTCATGAACACTGAAGCTTTCTTT
cdr3_aa: CASSSQGQLMNTEAFF

d_call: NA
j_call: TRBJ1-1
clone_size: many
v_call: TRBV21-1
cdr3_nt: TGTGCCAGGGGGGACAGGAACACTGAAGCTTTCTTT
cdr3_aa: CARGDRNTEAFF

d_call: NA
j_call: TRBJ1-4
clone_size: many
v_call: TRBV5-1
cdr3_nt: TGCGCCAGCAGCTCCGGAGGGAGAGCGGAAAAACTGTTTTTT
cdr3_aa: CASSSGGRAEKLFF

d_call: TRBD1
j_call: TRBJ1-5
clone_size: many
v_call: TRBV5-5
cdr3_nt: TGTGCCAGCAGCCCGGACAGGGCTCAGCCCCAGCATTTT
cdr3_aa: CASSPDRAQPQHF

d_call: NA
j_call: TRBJ2-7
clone_size: many
v_call: TRBV10-2
cdr3_nt: TGCGCCACCAGACTGGGTGGGTCCTACGAGCAGTACTTC
cdr3_aa: CATRLGGSYEQYF

d_call: TRBD2
j_call: TRBJ2-7
clone_size: many
v_call: TRBV5-1
cdr3_nt: TGCGCCAGCAGCTCAGGGACTAGCGGGGGCGAGCAGTACTTC
cdr3_aa: CASSSGTSGGEQYF

d_call: TRBD1
j_call: TRBJ2-7
clone_size: many
v_call: TRBV15
cdr3_nt: TGTGCCACCAGCCAAGGGGGCATAAACTCCTACGAGCAGTACTTC
cdr3_aa: CATSQGGINSYEQYF

d_call: TRBD1
j_call: TRBJ2-1
clone_size: many
v_call: TRBV4-2
cdr3_nt: TGTGCCAGCGCCGGGACAGGGGTGGGGGAGCAGTTCTTC
cdr3_aa: CASAGTGVGEQFF

d_call: NA
j_call: TRBJ1-1
clone_size: NA
v_call: TRBV2
cdr3_nt: TGTGCCAGCATCTCTAGACCCCATCTGAACACTGAAGCTTTCTTT
cdr3_aa: CASISRPHLNTEAFF

d_call: NA
j_call: TRBJ2-7
clone_size: many
v_call: TRBV6-5
cdr3_nt: TGTGCCAGCAGTTACTCGAGGGCTTCATCAGGGTACGAGCAGTACTTC
cdr3_aa: CASSYSRASSGYEQYF

d_call: TRBD1
j_call: TRBJ1-5
clone_size: once
v_call: TRBV6-6
cdr3_nt: TGTGCCAGCAGTGGACAGGGGCAGCCCCAGCATTTT
cdr3_aa: CASSGQGQPQHF